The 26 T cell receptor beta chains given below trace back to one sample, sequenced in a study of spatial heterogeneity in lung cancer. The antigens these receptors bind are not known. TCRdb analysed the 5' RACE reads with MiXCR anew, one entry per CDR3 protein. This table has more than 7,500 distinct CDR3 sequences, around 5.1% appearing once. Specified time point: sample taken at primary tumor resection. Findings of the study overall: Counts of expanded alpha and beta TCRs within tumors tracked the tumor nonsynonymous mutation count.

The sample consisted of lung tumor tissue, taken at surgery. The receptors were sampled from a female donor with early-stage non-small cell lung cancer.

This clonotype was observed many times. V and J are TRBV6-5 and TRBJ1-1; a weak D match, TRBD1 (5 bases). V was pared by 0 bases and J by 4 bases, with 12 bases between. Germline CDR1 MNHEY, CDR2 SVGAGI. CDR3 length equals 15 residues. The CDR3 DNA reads TGTGCCAGCAGTTACTCGTTTCTGGGGCTCACTGAAGCTTTCTTT. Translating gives CASSYSFLGLTEAFF.

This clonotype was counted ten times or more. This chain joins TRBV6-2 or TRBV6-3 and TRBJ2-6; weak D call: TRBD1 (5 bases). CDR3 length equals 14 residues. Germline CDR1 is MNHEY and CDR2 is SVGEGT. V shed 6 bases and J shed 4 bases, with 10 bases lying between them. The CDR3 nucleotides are TGTGCCAGCAGAATCCCAGGGGGGGCCAACGTCCTGACTTTC. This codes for CASRIPGGANVLTF.

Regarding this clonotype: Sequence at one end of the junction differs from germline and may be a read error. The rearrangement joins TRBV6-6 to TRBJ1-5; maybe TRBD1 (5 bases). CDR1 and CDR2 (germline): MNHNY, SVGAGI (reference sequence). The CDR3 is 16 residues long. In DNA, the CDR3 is TGTGCCAGCTGTTACGGGGCGACCTATCCCAATCAGCCCCAGCATTTT. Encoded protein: CASCYGATYPNQPQHF.

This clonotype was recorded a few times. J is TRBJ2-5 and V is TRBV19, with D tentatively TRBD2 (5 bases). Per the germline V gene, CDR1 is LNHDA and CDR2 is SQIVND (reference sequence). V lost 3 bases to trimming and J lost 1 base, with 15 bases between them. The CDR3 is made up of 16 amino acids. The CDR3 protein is CASSIRPSSTQETQYF. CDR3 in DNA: TGTGCCAGTAGTATCCGGCCTAGCAGCACCCAAGAGACCCAGTACTTC.

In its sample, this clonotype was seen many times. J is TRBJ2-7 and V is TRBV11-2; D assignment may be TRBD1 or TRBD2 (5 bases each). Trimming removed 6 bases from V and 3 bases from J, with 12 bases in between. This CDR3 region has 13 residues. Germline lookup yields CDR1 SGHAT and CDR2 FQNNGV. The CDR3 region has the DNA TGTGCCAGCAGGGCCGGGGCCAACTACGAGCAGTACTTC. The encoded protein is CASRAGANYEQYF.

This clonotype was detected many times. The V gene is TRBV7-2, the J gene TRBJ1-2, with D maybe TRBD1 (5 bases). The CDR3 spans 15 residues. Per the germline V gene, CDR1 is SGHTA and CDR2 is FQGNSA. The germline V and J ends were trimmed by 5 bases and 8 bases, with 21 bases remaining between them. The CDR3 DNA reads TGTGCCAGCAGCCTAGTCGCCCAGGGTATGCACGGCTACACCTTC. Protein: CASSLVAQGMHGYTF.

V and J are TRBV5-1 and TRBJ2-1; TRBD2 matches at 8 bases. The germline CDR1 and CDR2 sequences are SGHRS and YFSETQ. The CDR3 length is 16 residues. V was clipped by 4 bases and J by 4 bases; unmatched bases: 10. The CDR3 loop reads CASSTEAGADYNEQFF. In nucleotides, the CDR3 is TGCGCCAGCAGCACAGAAGCGGGGGCTGATTACAATGAGCAGTTCTTC.

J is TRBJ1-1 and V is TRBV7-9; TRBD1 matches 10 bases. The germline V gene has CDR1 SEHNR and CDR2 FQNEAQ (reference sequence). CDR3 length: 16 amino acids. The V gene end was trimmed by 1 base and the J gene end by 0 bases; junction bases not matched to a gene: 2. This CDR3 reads CASSLGDRGMNTEAFF. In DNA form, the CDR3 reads TGTGCCAGCAGCTTAGGGGACAGGGGAATGAACACTGAAGCTTTCTTT.

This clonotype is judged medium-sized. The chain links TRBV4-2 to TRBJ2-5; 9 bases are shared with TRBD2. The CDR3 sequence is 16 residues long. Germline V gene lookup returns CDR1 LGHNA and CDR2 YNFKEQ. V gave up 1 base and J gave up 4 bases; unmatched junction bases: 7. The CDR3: CASSQAGGGARETQYF. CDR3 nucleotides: TGTGCCAGCAGCCAAGCTGGCGGGGGGGCCAGAGAGACCCAGTACTTC.

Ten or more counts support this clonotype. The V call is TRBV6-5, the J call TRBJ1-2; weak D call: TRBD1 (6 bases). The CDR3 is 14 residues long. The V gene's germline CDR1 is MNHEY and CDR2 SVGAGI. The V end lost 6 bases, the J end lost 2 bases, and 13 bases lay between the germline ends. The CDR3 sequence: CASSHQQGNYGYTF. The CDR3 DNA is TGTGCCAGCAGCCACCAACAGGGCAACTATGGCTACACCTTC.

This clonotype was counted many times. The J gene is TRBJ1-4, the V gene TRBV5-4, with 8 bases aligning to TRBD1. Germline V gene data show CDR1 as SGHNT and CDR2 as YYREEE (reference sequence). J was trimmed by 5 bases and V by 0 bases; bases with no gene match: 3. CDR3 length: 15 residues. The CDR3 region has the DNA TGTGCCAGCAGCTTGGGTGGACAGGGAAATGAAAAACTGTTTTTT. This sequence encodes CASSLGGQGNEKLFF.

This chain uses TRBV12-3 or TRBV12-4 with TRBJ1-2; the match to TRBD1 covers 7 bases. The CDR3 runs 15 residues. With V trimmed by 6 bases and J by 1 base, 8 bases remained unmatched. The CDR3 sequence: CASRPGQSLNYGYTF. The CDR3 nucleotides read TGTGCCAGCAGACCGGGACAGTCACTTAACTATGGCTACACCTTC.

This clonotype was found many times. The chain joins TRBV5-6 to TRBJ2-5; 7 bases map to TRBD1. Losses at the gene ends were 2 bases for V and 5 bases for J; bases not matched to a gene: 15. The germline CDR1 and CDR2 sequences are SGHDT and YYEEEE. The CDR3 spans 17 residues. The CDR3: CASSFFGRQGREETQYF. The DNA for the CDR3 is TGTGCCAGCAGCTTTTTCGGAAGACAGGGCAGAGAGGAGACCCAGTACTTC.

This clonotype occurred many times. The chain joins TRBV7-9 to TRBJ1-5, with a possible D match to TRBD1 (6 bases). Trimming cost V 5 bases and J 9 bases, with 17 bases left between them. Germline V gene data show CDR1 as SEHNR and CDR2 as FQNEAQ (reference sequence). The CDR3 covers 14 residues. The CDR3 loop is CASSEQGDGSPQHF. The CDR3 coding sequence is TGTGCCAGCAGCGAACAGGGCGATGGTTCGCCCCAGCATTTT.

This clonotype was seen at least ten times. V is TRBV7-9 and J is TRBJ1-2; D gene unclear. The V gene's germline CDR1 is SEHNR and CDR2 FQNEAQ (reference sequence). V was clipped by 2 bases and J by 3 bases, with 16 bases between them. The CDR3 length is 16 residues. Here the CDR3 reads CASSLSAGSVDYGYTF. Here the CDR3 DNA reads TGTGCCAGCAGCTTATCTGCCGGTTCGGTTGACTATGGCTACACCTTC.

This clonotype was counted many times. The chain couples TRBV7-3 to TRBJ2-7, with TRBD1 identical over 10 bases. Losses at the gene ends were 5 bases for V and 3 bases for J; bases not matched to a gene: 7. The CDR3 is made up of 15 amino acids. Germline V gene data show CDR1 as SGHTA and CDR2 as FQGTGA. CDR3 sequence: CASSQTGTGVYEQYF. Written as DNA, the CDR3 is TGTGCCAGCAGCCAAACCGGGACAGGGGTCTACGAGCAGTACTTC. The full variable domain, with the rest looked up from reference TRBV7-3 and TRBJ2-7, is GAGVSQTPSNKVTEKGKYVELRCDPISGHTALYWYRQSLGQGPEFLIYFQGTGAADDSGLPNDRFFAVRPEGSVSTLKIQRTERGDSAVYLCASSQTGTGVYEQYFGPGTRLTVT.

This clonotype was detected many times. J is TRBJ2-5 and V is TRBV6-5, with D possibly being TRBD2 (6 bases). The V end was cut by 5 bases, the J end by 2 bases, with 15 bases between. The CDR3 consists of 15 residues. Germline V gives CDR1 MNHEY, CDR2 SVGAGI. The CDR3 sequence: CASSAALARQETQYF. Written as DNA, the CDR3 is TGTGCCAGCAGTGCGGCCCTAGCGCGGCAAGAGACCCAGTACTTC.

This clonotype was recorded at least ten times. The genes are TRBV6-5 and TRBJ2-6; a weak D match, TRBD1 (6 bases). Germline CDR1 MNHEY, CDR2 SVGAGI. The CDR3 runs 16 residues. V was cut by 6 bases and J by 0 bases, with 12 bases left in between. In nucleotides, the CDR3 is TGTGCCAGCAGGACGACAGGACTCTCTGGGGCCAACGTCCTGACTTTC. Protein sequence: CASRTTGLSGANVLTF.

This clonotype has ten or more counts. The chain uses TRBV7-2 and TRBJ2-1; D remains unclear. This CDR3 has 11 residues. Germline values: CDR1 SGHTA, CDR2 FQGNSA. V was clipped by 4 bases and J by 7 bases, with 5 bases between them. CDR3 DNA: TGTGCCAGCAGCTCTTGGAATGAGCAGTTCTTC. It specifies CASSSWNEQFF. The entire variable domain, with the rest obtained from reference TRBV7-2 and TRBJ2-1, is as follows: GAGVSQSPSNKVTEKGKDVELRCDPISGHTALYWYRQSLGQGLEFLIYFQGNSAPDKSGLPSDRFSAERTGGSVSTLTIQRTQQEDSAVYLCASSSWNEQFFGPGTRLTVL.

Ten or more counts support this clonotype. CDR3 DNA sequence: TGTGCCAGCAGCTCTCTCCCCGGGCCCGGCCGCAATCAGCCCCAGCATTTT. Residues: CASSSLPGPGRNQPQHF. The chain joins TRBV7-8 to TRBJ1-5; D is unclear. CDR1 is SGHVS, CDR2 FQNEAQ, per germline. CDR3 size: 17 residues. The V gene lost 4 bases and the J gene lost 2 bases, with 18 bases spanning the gap.

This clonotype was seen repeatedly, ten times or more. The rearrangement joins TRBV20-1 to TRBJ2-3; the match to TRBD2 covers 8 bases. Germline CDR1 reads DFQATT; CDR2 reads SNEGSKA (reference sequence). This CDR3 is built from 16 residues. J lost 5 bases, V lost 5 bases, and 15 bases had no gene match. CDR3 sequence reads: CSALERGPVSGDTQYF. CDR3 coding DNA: TGCAGTGCTCTTGAGCGGGGGCCGGTCTCGGGAGATACGCAGTATTTT.

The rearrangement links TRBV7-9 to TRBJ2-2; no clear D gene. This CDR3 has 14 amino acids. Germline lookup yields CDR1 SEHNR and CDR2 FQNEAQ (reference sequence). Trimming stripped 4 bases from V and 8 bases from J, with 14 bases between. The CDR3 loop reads CASSSPPRAGELFF. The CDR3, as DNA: TGTGCCAGCAGCTCACCCCCAAGGGCTGGGGAGCTGTTTTTT.

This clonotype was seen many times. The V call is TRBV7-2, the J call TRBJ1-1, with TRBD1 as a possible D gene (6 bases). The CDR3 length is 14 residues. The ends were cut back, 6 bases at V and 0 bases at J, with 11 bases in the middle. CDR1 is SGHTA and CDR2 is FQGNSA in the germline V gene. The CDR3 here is CASRQQGLNTEAFF. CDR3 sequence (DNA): TGTGCCAGCAGGCAACAGGGATTGAACACTGAAGCTTTCTTT. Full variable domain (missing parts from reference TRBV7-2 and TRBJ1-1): GAGVSQSPSNKVTEKGKDVELRCDPISGHTALYWYRQSLGQGLEFLIYFQGNSAPDKSGLPSDRFSAERTGGSVSTLTIQRTQQEDSAVYLCASRQQGLNTEAFFGQGTRLTVV.

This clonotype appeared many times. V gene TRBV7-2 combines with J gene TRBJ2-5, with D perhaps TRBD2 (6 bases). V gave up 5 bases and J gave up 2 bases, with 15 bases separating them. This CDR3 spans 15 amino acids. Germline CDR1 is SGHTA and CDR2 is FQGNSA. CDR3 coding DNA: TGTGCCAGCAGCCCCGCACGGACTAATCAAGAGACCCAGTACTTC. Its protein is CASSPARTNQETQYF. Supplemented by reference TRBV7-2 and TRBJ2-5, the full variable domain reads GAGVSQSPSNKVTEKGKDVELRCDPISGHTALYWYRQSLGQGLEFLIYFQGNSAPDKSGLPSDRFSAERTGGSVSTLTIQRTQQEDSAVYLCASSPARTNQETQYFGPGTRLLVL.

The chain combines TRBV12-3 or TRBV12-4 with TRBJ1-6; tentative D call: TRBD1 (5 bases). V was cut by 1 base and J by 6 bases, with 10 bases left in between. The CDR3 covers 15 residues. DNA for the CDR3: TGTGCCAGCAGTTTAGGGGGACCGGGTAATTCACCCCTCCACTTT. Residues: CASSLGGPGNSPLHF.

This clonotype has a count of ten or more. The CDR3 is CASSPASGPSTDTQYF. In DNA form, the CDR3 reads TGTGCCAGCAGCCCGGCTAGCGGTCCTAGCACAGATACGCAGTATTTT. This rearrangement joins TRBV7-8 to TRBJ2-3; 7 bases align to TRBD2. V lost 5 bases, J lost 0 bases, and 8 bases stayed unmatched. Looked up from germline, CDR1 is SGHVS and CDR2 is FQNEAQ. The CDR3 covers 16 residues.